The present T cell receptor beta chain was sequenced within a study of identical twins. Notes on the study in general: Models, which agreed with sharing between unrelated individuals, nonetheless underestimated the out-of-frame TCR alpha sharing seen in monozygotic twins. Memory repertoires lacked the insertion deficit that abundant cord blood beta clonotypes showed. Out-of-frame alpha sequences common to twins exhibited an excess of low generation probability.

TCRdb recomputed calls from the 5' RACE reads with MiXCR, one row per CDR3 protein. The data contain some 500,000 distinct CDR3 sequences, roughly an eighth of them singletons. The CDR3 has 16 residues. Trimming removed 0 bases at V and 1 base at J, with 13 bases between. Germline CDR1 and CDR2: SGHRS and YFSETQ. Worth noting for this clonotype: Its antigen is not identified.

These same records also appear under a second study, on yellow fever vaccine responses in identical twins.

The rearrangement joins TRBV5-1 to TRBJ2-5, with D hard to call. Material: CD4+ T cells sorted from blood. The source is a woman younger than 35 in good health. The CDR3 reads CASSLVSKIFQETQYF. The CDR3 coding sequence is TGCGCCAGCAGCTTGGTTTCAAAAATTTTCCAAGAGACCCAGTACTTC. Using reference TRBV5-1 and TRBJ2-5 for the parts outside the CDR3, the full variable domain is KAGVTQTPRYLIKTRGQQVTLSCSPISGHRSVSWYQQTPGQGLQFLFEYFSETQRNKGNFPGRFSGRQFSNSRSEMNVSTLELGDSALYLCASSLVSKIFQETQYFGPGTRLLVL.